This section outlines one T cell receptor (beta chain) sequence together with its context. Its antigen is unknown. CDR1 and CDR2 from the germline V gene are SNHLY and FYNNEI. Trimming shortened V by 6 bases and J by 4 bases, and 7 bases separated the two germline ends. This CDR3 region has 12 residues. This entry belongs to a study of Ad26.COV2.S vaccination and SARS-CoV-2 variants. Across the whole study: The vaccine Ad26.COV2.S was put into the muscle once, or twice with 56 days between. Study outcomes and limitations: Total T cell responses, in the TCR breadth and depth analyses, may have been underestimated.

TCRdb's table, derived via immunoSEQ multiplex PCR, lists solely in-frame clones and lacks some. Of 350,000 to 400,000 clones in the sample, around 85% were seen once. This sample's treatment: roughly 20 received Ad26.COV2.S at low or high dose, single or two shots; 5 received placebo; per-sample allocation not given. Sampling was done on day 63 after the first vaccine or placebo injection. Participants' vaccine, an Ad26 vector, delivered Wuhan-strain SARS-CoV-2 spike. This receptor was identified in a person aged 18-60 years who received the Ad26.COV2.S COVID-19 vaccine or a placebo. V and J are TRBV2 and TRBJ1-3; no firm D call. Sample: peripheral blood, taken in a trial of Ad26.COV2.S vaccine versus placebo. The CDR3 sequence is CASRSEGNTIYF. The DNA for the CDR3 is TGTGCCAGCAGGTCCGAGGGAAACACCATATATTTT.